This T cell receptor beta chain stems from a study of blood T cell repertoires in COVID-19. Study in general: Acute and convalescent COVID-19 samples came from the United States, Italy and Spain. The analysed material was cDNA or gDNA that came from T cells, B-cell-depleted T cells, or PBMCs.

The CDR3 extends over 14 amino acids. Germline loops: CDR1 SEHNR, CDR2 FQNEAQ (reference sequence). The ends lost 5 bases at V and 4 bases at J; junction bases unmatched: 5. Per the original data handling: Scientists estimated how many nucleated cells there were by amplifying reference gene primers. Using immunoSEQ multiplex PCR, the repertoire was profiled, and TCRdb retains in-frame clones only, with some absent. V and J calls and clone size are as listed in that table; D and trimming were resolved from the DNA. Of around 94,000 clones listed, approximately 91% are singletons. The receptor was isolated from a man aged 18 to 29 with acute or convalescent COVID-19. This chain joins TRBV7-9 and TRBJ1-1, with 9 bases fitting TRBD1. Input material: peripheral blood. The CDR3 sequence is CASSPGQGLTEAFF. The CDR3, as DNA: TGTGCCAGCAGCCCAGGACAGGGGCTCACTGAAGCTTTCTTT.